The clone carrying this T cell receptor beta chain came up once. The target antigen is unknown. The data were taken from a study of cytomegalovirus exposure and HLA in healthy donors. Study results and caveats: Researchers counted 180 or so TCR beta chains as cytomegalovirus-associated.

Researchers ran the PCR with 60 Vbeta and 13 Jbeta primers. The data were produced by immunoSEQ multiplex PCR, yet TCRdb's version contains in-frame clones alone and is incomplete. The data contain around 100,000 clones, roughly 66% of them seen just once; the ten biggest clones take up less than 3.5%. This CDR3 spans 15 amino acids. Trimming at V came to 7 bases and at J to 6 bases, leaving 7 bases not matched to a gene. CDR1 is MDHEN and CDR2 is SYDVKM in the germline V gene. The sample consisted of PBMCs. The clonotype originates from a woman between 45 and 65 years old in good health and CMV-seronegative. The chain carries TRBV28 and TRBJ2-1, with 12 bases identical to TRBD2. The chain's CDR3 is CASMLPSGRGNEQFF. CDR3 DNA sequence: TGTGCCAGCATGTTACCTAGCGGGAGGGGCAATGAGCAGTTCTTC.